Presented here are 27 T cell receptor beta chains from one specimen sequenced in a study of molecular identifiers for immune sequencing clone quantification. TCRdb re-called the PCR reads through MiXCR, storing one row per CDR3 protein. Here the sample spans 85,000 to 95,000 distinct CDR3 sequences, 15% to 20% being singletons. The sequenced sample consisted of naive CD8+ T cells from blood, with Jurkat cell RNA spiked in. Subset indicated: FACS-sorted CD8+CD4-CCR7+CD45RA+ naive T cells. Every receptor here comes from a human donor in good health. Some libraries in this study had Jurkat cell RNA spiked in.

Many counts were recorded for this clonotype. The chain uses TRBV28 and TRBJ1-6, with D perhaps matching TRBD1 (6 bases). The germline V gene encodes CDR1 MDHEN and CDR2 SYDVKM. The V gene lost 10 bases and the J gene lost 5 bases, with 15 bases spanning the gap. The CDR3 is 14 residues long. The CDR3 protein is CATAGGLDNSPLHF. The CDR3 nucleotides read TGTGCCACCGCCGGGGGGCTGGATAATTCACCCCTCCACTTT.

This clonotype was counted many times. The gene calls are TRBV27 and TRBJ1-4, with TRBD1 matching 8 bases. J was trimmed by 8 bases and V by 4 bases; bases with no gene match: 15. CDR3 length: 17 residues. Germline lookup yields CDR1 MNHEY and CDR2 SMNVEV (reference sequence). CDR3 nucleotide sequence: TGTGCCAGCAGTTCCTCGACAGGGGCCCTCCCCCGCGAAAAACTGTTTTTT. Translating gives CASSSSTGALPREKLFF.

This clonotype came up many times. The chain recombines TRBV18 with TRBJ1-1; D perhaps matches TRBD1 (5 bases). Deletions cut 4 bases from V and 1 base from J, with 7 bases between. The CDR3 is made up of 13 amino acids. Germline V gene lookup returns CDR1 KGHSH and CDR2 LQKENI. The CDR3 nucleotides read TGTGCCAGCTCACTCGGGGCGAACACTGAAGCTTTCTTT. It is translated as CASSLGANTEAFF.

This clonotype was picked up one time. A single base separates this from a much larger clone, so it may be a read error. Because the CDR3 is missing its conserved closing phenylalanine or tryptophan, this is likely a read error. The chain recombines TRBV28 with TRBJ2-1; unclear D gene. V dropped 1 base and J dropped 8 bases, with 6 bases sitting between them. Germline V gives CDR1 MDHEN, CDR2 SYDVKM. This CDR3 contains 12 residues. The CDR3 loop reads CASSLSGDEQFL. The CDR3 region has the DNA TGTGCCAGCAGTTTATCTGGGGATGAGCAGTTCCTC.

This clonotype was seen repeatedly, ten times or more. The chain couples TRBV7-2 to TRBJ2-7, with D unresolved. This CDR3 contains 13 residues. Germline CDR1 reads SGHTA; CDR2 reads FQGNSA. Trimming stripped 5 bases from V and 2 bases from J, with 10 bases between. The CDR3 DNA is TGTGCCAGCAGCCATTCCGCGGCCTACGAGCAGTACTTC. Its protein product is CASSHSAAYEQYF.

This clonotype was recorded at least ten times. The rearrangement links TRBV5-6 to TRBJ2-7; D remains unclear. The CDR3 has 13 residues. The germline gives CDR1 SGHDT, CDR2 YYEEEE. Trimming pared 5 bases from V and 2 bases from J, leaving 11 bases between. DNA of the CDR3: TGTGCCAGCAGGCCCCGCGGCACCTACGAGCAGTACTTC. Protein product: CASRPRGTYEQYF.

In this sample, this clonotype turned up many times. This chain connects TRBV14 to TRBJ2-5; weak D call: TRBD2 (5 bases). Trimming cost V 2 bases and J 5 bases, with 12 bases left between them. Germline V gives CDR1 SGHDN, CDR2 FVKESK. The CDR3 sequence is 14 residues long. The CDR3 is CASSQSIRGETQYF. The CDR3 region has the DNA TGTGCCAGCAGCCAATCTATCAGAGGGGAGACCCAGTACTTC.

This clonotype was seen ten or more times. The chain combines TRBV5-1 with TRBJ1-1; TRBD1 aligns across 9 bases. V lost 4 bases, J lost 10 bases, and 8 bases stayed unmatched. The CDR3 has 13 amino acids. The germline V gene has CDR1 SGHRS and CDR2 YFSETQ. The CDR3 here is CASSPGTGLGAFF. CDR3 nucleotides: TGCGCCAGCAGCCCAGGGACAGGGCTGGGAGCTTTCTTT. Full variable domain (missing parts from reference TRBV5-1 and TRBJ1-1): KAGVTQTPRYLIKTRGQQVTLSCSPISGHRSVSWYQQTPGQGLQFLFEYFSETQRNKGNFPGRFSGRQFSNSRSEMNVSTLELGDSALYLCASSPGTGLGAFFGQGTRLTVV.

Comments on this clonotype: A read error is possible here, since a much larger clone lies one base away. The genes are TRBV27 and TRBJ2-7, with TRBD2 matching over 8 bases. J lost 0 bases, V lost 7 bases, and 5 bases had no gene match. CDR1 and CDR2 from the germline V gene are MNHEY and SMNVEV (reference sequence). The CDR3 extends over 14 amino acids. CDR3 DNA: TGTGCCAGCACCATTAGCGGGAACTCCTACGAGCAGTACTTC. Protein: CASTISGNSYEQYF.

This clonotype was observed at least ten times. This rearrangement joins TRBV4-1 to TRBJ2-1; 9 bases map to TRBD1. Trimming cost V 1 base and J 8 bases; bases outside gene matches: 9. Germline V CDR1 and CDR2: MGHRA, YSYEKL. The CDR3 runs 16 residues. CDR3 residues: CASSQGGQGLFDEQFF. The CDR3 nucleotides are TGCGCCAGCAGCCAAGGTGGACAGGGGTTGTTCGATGAGCAGTTCTTC.

This clonotype was recorded many times. J is TRBJ2-7 and V is TRBV15, with TRBD1 matching over 10 bases. This CDR3 is built from 14 residues. V was pared by 1 base and J by 4 bases, with 1 base of the junction left unmatched. CDR1 and CDR2 from the germline V gene are LNHNV and YYDKDF (reference sequence). CDR3 amino acids: CATSRGQGAYEQYF. The CDR3 DNA sequence: TGTGCCACCAGCAGAGGACAGGGGGCTTACGAGCAGTACTTC.

The rearrangement uses TRBV7-9 and TRBJ1-5; TRBD1 is a possible D gene (6 bases). This CDR3 has 13 amino acids. The germline V gene has CDR1 SEHNR and CDR2 FQNEAQ (reference sequence). Deletions cut 3 bases from V and 7 bases from J, with 10 bases between. CDR3 DNA sequence: TGTGCCAGCAGCTTGGGGGCAAGGCAGCCCCAGCATTTT. It codes for CASSLGARQPQHF.

On this clonotype: It is likely a read error, because the conserved phenylalanine at the end of the CDR3 is missing. No DNA is shown, since the ends of the CDR3 on it are uncertain; the CDR3 is the one TCRdb lists. The chain combines TRBV28 with TRBJ2-7. Per germline, CDR1 MDHEN and CDR2 SYDVKM. The CDR3 is 13 residues long, ends included. Here the CDR3 reads CASSEMGNHEQCY.

This clonotype is a singleton in its sample. The chain recombines TRBV5-3 with TRBJ2-7; TRBD2 matches at 10 bases. TRBV5-3 is filed as an ORF, its function uncertain. The CDR3 covers 15 residues. J gave up 0 bases and V 8 bases, and 8 bases lay outside the gene matches. Here the CDR3 DNA reads TGTGCCAGCAGCGGGGGGGGCGGCAGCTCCTACGAGCAGTACTTC. The encoded protein is CASSGGGGSSYEQYF.

This clonotype was seen ten or more times. The CDR3 DNA reads TGTGCCAGCAGTGACACAGATAGCAATCAGCCCCAGCATTTT. It specifies CASSDTDSNQPQHF. V usage is TRBV2 and J usage is TRBJ1-5; the D is unclear. This CDR3 region has 14 residues. The germline V and J ends were trimmed by 3 bases and 0 bases, with 6 bases remaining between them. Germline V gene sequence: CDR1 SNHLY, CDR2 FYNNEI. Supplemented by reference TRBV2 and TRBJ1-5, the full variable domain reads EPEVTQTPSHQVTQMGQEVILRCVPISNHLYFYWYRQILGQKVEFLVSFYNNEISEKSEIFDDQFSVERPDGSNFTLKIRSTKLEDSAMYFCASSDTDSNQPQHFGDGTRLSIL.

This clonotype has a count of ten or more. V is TRBV2 and J is TRBJ1-2, with 11 bases fitting TRBD1. The V gene end was trimmed by 4 bases and the J gene end by 4 bases; junction bases not matched to a gene: 2. The CDR3 runs 14 residues. The germline CDR1 and CDR2 sequences are SNHLY and FYNNEI. The CDR3 loop reads CASSGTGGAYGYTF. The CDR3 nucleotides are TGTGCCAGCAGTGGGACAGGGGGCGCCTATGGCTACACCTTC.

Only a few counts were recorded for this clonotype. This chain uses TRBV7-2 with TRBJ2-1; the D is unclear. The CDR3 consists of 14 residues. The V end lost 3 bases, the J end lost 7 bases, and 13 bases lay between the germline ends. Germline V gene lookup returns CDR1 SGHTA and CDR2 FQGNSA. CDR3 in DNA: TGTGCCAGCAGCTTGAGTTGGGGTGGGAATGAGCAGTTCTTC. As protein: CASSLSWGGNEQFF.

This clonotype occurred many times. J is TRBJ1-4 and V is TRBV6-2 or TRBV6-3, with a possible D match to TRBD1 (6 bases). V gave up 2 bases and J gave up 8 bases, with 15 bases separating them. The CDR3 runs 15 residues. Germline CDR1 MNHEY, CDR2 SVGEGT. As DNA, the CDR3 is TGTGCCAGCAGTTACCTGTCAGGGGAGAGGGAAAAACTGTTTTTT. It translates to CASSYLSGEREKLFF.

This clonotype was seen a handful of times. The rearrangement joins TRBV11-2 to TRBJ2-1, with D tentatively TRBD2 (6 bases). CDR1 is SGHAT, CDR2 FQNNGV, per germline. The CDR3 extends over 14 amino acids. Trimming shortened V by 2 bases and J by 10 bases, and 15 bases separated the two germline ends. The CDR3 DNA reads as TGTGCCAGCAGCTTACTACAGGAGGGTGGGGAGCAGTTCTTC. This translates into CASSLLQEGGEQFF.

As concerns this clonotype: The junction differs from germline at one of its ends, possibly a read error. The chain carries TRBV3-1 and TRBJ2-3; TRBD2 matches at 10 bases. CDR1 and CDR2 (germline): LGHDT, YNNKEL (reference sequence). The CDR3 runs to 15 residues. The CDR3 region is CANSQGVTSGDTQYF. The CDR3 region has the DNA TGTGCCAACAGCCAAGGCGTGACTAGCGGGGATACGCAGTATTTT.

The chain links TRBV3-1 to TRBJ2-7; 10 nucleotides align to TRBD1. V lost 2 bases to trimming and J lost 7 bases; unmatched junction nucleotides: 11. Germline values: CDR1 LGHDT, CDR2 YNNKEL (reference sequence). This CDR3 has 16 amino acids. In nucleotides, the CDR3 is TGTGCCAGCAGCCAATCGAGACAGGGGGCTTTTTCGGAGCAGTACTTC. It specifies CASSQSRQGAFSEQYF.

This clonotype showed up just a few times. CDR3 region: CASSLLGTAEAFF. The DNA for the CDR3 is TGTGCCAGCAGTTTATTGGGGACTGCTGAAGCTTTCTTT. The chain employs TRBV27 and TRBJ1-1; a possible D gene is TRBD1 (5 bases). The CDR3 sequence is 13 residues long. Germline V lookup: CDR1 MNHEY, CDR2 SMNVEV (reference sequence). V lost 1 base and J lost 6, with 9 bases in between.

For this clonotype: Sequence at one end of the junction differs from germline and may be a read error. The chain couples TRBV6-5 to TRBJ2-3; perhaps TRBD2 as D (6 bases). Germline V CDR1 and CDR2: MNHEY, SVGAGI. The CDR3 is 16 residues long. CDR3 DNA: TGTGCCAGCGGTTACCCCGGTGGGGGGAGCACAGATACGCAGTATTTT. Translation gives CASGYPGGGSTDTQYF.

This clonotype turned up a few times. The rearrangement joins TRBV12-3 or TRBV12-4 to TRBJ2-3, with D perhaps matching TRBD1 or TRBD2 (6 bases each). Trimming removed 5 bases at V and 0 bases at J, with 18 bases between. The CDR3 runs to 17 residues. CDR3 in DNA: TGTGCCAGCAGTGCCCCAAGATGGGGGGCTAGCACAGATACGCAGTATTTT. It encodes CASSAPRWGASTDTQYF.

To note about this clonotype: Being one base from a much bigger clone, this may be a read error. This sequence joins TRBV7-9 and TRBJ2-1; D is ambiguous. Germline CDR1 and CDR2: SEHNR and FQNEAQ (reference sequence). CDR3 size: 13 residues. The CDR3 sequence: CASSLGIYNERFF. The CDR3 nucleotides read TGTGCCAGCAGCTTAGGGATTTACAATGAGCGGTTCTTC. The full variable domain, completed using reference TRBV7-9 and TRBJ2-1, is DTGVSQNPRHKITKRGQNVTFRCDPISEHNRLYWYRQTLGQGPEFLTYFQNEAQLEKSRLLSDRFSAERPKGSFSTLEIQRTEQGDSAMYLCASSLGIYNERFFGPGTRLTVL.

The sample holds many counts of this clonotype. This chain connects TRBV7-9 to TRBJ2-3; D may be TRBD2 (6 bases). CDR1 SEHNR and CDR2 FQNEAQ come from the germline V gene (reference sequence). The V end was cut by 5 bases, the J end by 0 bases, with 15 bases between. The length of the CDR3 is 16 residues. Here the CDR3 reads CASSALWGDSTDTQYF. In nucleotides, the CDR3 is TGTGCCAGCAGCGCTTTATGGGGGGACAGCACAGATACGCAGTATTTT.

This clonotype appeared a single time. Germline is not matched at one junction end, which may reflect a read error. This rearrangement joins TRBV4-3 to TRBJ2-7; 9 bases map to TRBD2. The CDR3 covers 16 residues. CDR1 is LGHNA, CDR2 YSLEER, per germline. CDR3 sequence reads: CANSQGLAGSPYEQYF. CDR3 nucleotides: TGCGCCAACAGCCAGGGACTAGCTGGAAGCCCCTACGAGCAGTACTTC.